This paragraph covers one T cell receptor beta chain sequence. Some clones are missing from TCRdb's copy, which holds only in-frame ones; the method was immunoSEQ multiplex PCR. The sample shows some 340,000 clones, about 86% of them seen only once. The treatment was: around 19 received Ad26.COV2.S at low or high dose, single or two shots; about 5 received placebo; per-sample allocation not given. Samples analyzed were those drawn on day 63 after the first vaccine or placebo injection. This CDR3 region has 12 residues. V was pared by 2 bases and J by 7 bases, with 8 bases between. The germline V gene has CDR1 KGHSH and CDR2 LQKENI. The data originate from a study of Ad26.COV2.S vaccination and SARS-CoV-2 variants.

The chain uses TRBV18 and TRBJ1-1, with TRBD1 as a possible D gene (6 bases). The material sequenced was peripheral blood, taken in a trial of Ad26.COV2.S vaccine versus placebo. The source of this sequence is a person between 18 and 65 years old who received the Ad26.COV2.S COVID-19 vaccine or a placebo. This CDR3 is CASSPRGNEAFF. The DNA of the CDR3 is TGTGCCAGCTCACCAAGGGGGAATGAAGCTTTCTTT.